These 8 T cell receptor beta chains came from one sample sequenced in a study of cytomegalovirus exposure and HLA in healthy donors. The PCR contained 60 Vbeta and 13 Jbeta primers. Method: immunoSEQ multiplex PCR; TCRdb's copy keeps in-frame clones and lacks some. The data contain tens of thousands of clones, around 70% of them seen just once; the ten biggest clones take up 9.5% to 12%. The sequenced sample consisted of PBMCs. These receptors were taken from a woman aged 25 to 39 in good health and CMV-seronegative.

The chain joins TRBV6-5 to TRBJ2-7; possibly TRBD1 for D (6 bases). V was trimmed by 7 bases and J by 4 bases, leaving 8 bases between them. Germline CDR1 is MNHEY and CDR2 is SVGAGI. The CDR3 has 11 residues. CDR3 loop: CASKQGYEQYF. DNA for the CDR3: TGTGCCAGCAAACAGGGTTACGAGCAGTACTTC.

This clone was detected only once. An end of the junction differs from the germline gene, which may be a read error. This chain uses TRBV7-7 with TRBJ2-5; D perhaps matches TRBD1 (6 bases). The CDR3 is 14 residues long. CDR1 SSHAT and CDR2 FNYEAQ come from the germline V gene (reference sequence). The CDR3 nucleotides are TGTGCTAGCAGCTCCAATCCAGGGGAGGAGACCCAGTACTTC. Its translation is CASSSNPGEETQYF.

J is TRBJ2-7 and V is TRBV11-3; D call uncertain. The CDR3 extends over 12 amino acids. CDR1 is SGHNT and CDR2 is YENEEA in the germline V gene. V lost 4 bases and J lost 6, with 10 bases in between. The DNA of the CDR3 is TGTGCCAGCAGCTCCGGAGCTTCCGAGCAGTACTTC. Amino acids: CASSSGASEQYF.

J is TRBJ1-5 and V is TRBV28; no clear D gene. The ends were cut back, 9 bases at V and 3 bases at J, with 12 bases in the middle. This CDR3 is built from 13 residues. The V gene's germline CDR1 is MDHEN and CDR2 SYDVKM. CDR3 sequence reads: CASISGFNQPQHF. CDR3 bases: TGTGCCAGTATTTCTGGCTTCAATCAGCCCCAGCATTTT.

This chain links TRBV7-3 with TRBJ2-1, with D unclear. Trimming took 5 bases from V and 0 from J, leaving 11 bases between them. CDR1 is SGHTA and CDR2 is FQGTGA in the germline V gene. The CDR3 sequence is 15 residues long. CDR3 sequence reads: CASSRDVSSYNEQFF. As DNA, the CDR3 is TGTGCCAGCAGCAGAGATGTTAGCTCCTACAATGAGCAGTTCTTC.

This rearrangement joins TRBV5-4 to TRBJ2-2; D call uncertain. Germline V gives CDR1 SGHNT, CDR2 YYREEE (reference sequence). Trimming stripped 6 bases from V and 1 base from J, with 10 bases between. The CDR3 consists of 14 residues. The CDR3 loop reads CASKRGWNTGELFF. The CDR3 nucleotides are TGTGCCAGCAAGAGAGGATGGAACACCGGGGAGCTGTTTTTT.

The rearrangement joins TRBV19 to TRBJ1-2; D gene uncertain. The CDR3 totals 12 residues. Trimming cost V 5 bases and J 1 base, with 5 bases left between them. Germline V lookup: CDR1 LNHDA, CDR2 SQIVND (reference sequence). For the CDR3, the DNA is TGTGCCAGTAGTCGGGGTAACTATGGCTACACCTTC. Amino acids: CASSRGNYGYTF.

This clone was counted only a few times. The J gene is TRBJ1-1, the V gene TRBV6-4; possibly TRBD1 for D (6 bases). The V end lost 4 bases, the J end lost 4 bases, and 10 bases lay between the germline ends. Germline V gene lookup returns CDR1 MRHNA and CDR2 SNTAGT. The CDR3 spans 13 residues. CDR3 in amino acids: CASSGGPGTEAFF. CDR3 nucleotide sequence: TGTGCCAGCAGTGGGGGGCCGGGCACTGAAGCTTTCTTT.